This T cell receptor (beta chain) emerged from a study of T cell responses to AZD1222 COVID-19 vaccine. Note on this clone: What it recognizes is unknown.

Recipients boosted at about 4 weeks or about 12 weeks are pooled. General study results and limits: Mostly white British, mostly female donors; authors suggested clonal diversity may be underestimated. At study baseline, merely several AZD1222 recipients were seropositive.

Clones were sequenced by immunoSEQ multiplex PCR, and TCRdb holds only the in-frame ones, with some missing. Among over 120,000 clones listed, around 92% were seen once. V gave up 6 bases and J gave up 6 bases, with 20 bases separating them. Germline loops: CDR1 LNHDA, CDR2 SQIVND (reference sequence). The CDR3 sequence is 15 residues long. The genes are TRBV19 and TRBJ1-1; D uncertain. The TCR sequence derives from an adult who received the AZD1222 COVID-19 vaccine. The source material was peripheral blood, sampled 28 days after the second AZD1222 dose. The CDR3: CASSPLGSPASEAFF. The CDR3 bases are TGTGCCAGTAGCCCCCTCGGATCCCCGGCGTCTGAAGCTTTCTTT.